The 16 T cell receptor beta chains reported below all come from one sample, sequenced in a study of shared clonotypes between healthy human individuals. Libraries were prepared by immunoSEQ multiplex PCR; TCRdb keeps only in-frame clonotypes and omits some of them. In the table there are 300,000 to 400,000 clones, less than 85% of which are singletons. Sample: memory CD4+ T cells sorted from blood. Subset in this sample: CD45RA-negative fraction. The source of these receptors is a man under 40 in good health.

This chain connects TRBV29-1 to TRBJ2-3; TRBD1 agrees at 11 bases. The V gene's germline CDR1 is SQVTM and CDR2 ANQGSEA. V lost 3 bases to trimming and J lost 11 bases; unmatched junction nucleotides: 4. This CDR3 spans 12 amino acids. Here the CDR3 DNA reads TGCAGCGTTGATGCTGGGACAGGGGGGCAGTATTTT. Translation gives CSVDAGTGGQYF.

V and J are TRBV28 and TRBJ2-3, with a tentative D call TRBD2 (5 bases). This CDR3 comprises 16 residues. Germline values: CDR1 MDHEN, CDR2 SYDVKM. Trimming cost V 5 bases and J 0 bases, with 15 bases left between them. In nucleotides, the CDR3 is TGTGCCAGCAGTCACTTGAAACTAGGTAGCACAGATACGCAGTATTTT. Translation gives CASSHLKLGSTDTQYF.

The chain combines TRBV7-9 with TRBJ1-5, with 8 nucleotides matching TRBD1. The CDR3 consists of 15 residues. Trimming cost V 1 base and J 5 bases; bases outside gene matches: 4. Germline CDR1 is SEHNR and CDR2 is FQNEAQ (reference sequence). The CDR3 nucleotides read TGTGCCAGCAGCTTAGGGACAGGGACCTATCAGCCCCAGCATTTT. Protein: CASSLGTGTYQPQHF.

The genes are TRBV19 and TRBJ1-2, with 7 positions matching TRBD1. The CDR3 length is 14 residues. The ends lost 5 bases at V and 4 bases at J; junction bases unmatched: 7. Germline V gives CDR1 LNHDA, CDR2 SQIVND (reference sequence). CDR3 sequence: CASSPGQETYGYTF. The CDR3, as DNA: TGTGCCAGTAGTCCTGGACAGGAAACCTATGGCTACACCTTC.

This chain connects TRBV15 to TRBJ2-3; D is unclear. V was pared by 5 bases and J by 5 bases, with 8 bases between. Germline assignment: CDR1 LNHNV and CDR2 YYDKDF (reference sequence). The CDR3 loop spans 12 amino acids. CDR3 amino acids: CATSPALDTQYF. The CDR3 DNA sequence: TGTGCCACCAGCCCAGCCCTAGATACGCAGTATTTT.

The J gene is TRBJ2-7, the V gene TRBV19; D is possibly TRBD1 or TRBD2 (5 bases each). The CDR3 spans 15 residues. V was trimmed by 3 bases and J by 6 bases, leaving 18 bases between them. The germline V gene encodes CDR1 LNHDA and CDR2 SQIVND (reference sequence). CDR3: CASSIQSGTLGEQYF. The CDR3 DNA is TGTGCCAGTAGTATCCAATCGGGGACCCTCGGCGAGCAGTACTTC. Drawing the rest from reference TRBV19 and TRBJ2-7, the complete variable domain is DGGITQSPKYLFRKEGQNVTLSCEQNLNHDAMYWYRQDPGQGLRLIYYSQIVNDFQKGDIAEGYSVSREKKESFPLTVTSAQKNPTAFYLCASSIQSGTLGEQYFGPGTRLTVT.

The chain couples TRBV7-8 to TRBJ2-2; 7 bases fit TRBD1. The CDR3 has 15 amino acids. Germline V CDR1 and CDR2: SGHVS, FQNEAQ. The ends lost 2 bases at V and 4 bases at J; junction bases unmatched: 4. CDR3: CASSLRQGSTGELFF. The CDR3 coding sequence is TGTGCCAGCAGCTTAAGACAGGGTAGCACCGGGGAGCTGTTTTTT.

The rearrangement links TRBV27 to TRBJ1-5; D remains ambiguous. Germline V gives CDR1 MNHEY, CDR2 SMNVEV (reference sequence). The V gene lost 5 bases and the J gene lost 7 bases, with 12 bases spanning the gap. The CDR3 consists of 13 residues. The CDR3 region is CASSPRGGQPQHF. DNA of the CDR3: TGTGCCAGCAGTCCACGGGGAGGGCAGCCCCAGCATTTT.

The chain carries TRBV5-1 and TRBJ1-1; 7 bases match TRBD1. The CDR3 length is 15 residues. Unmatched junction bases numbered 6, after V lost 4 bases and J lost 0 bases. The germline CDR1 and CDR2 sequences are SGHRS and YFSETQ. The CDR3: CASSLRTGMNTEAFF. The DNA for the CDR3 is TGCGCCAGCAGCCTGCGGACAGGTATGAACACTGAAGCTTTCTTT.

The rearrangement links TRBV28 to TRBJ2-5, with D perhaps TRBD1 or TRBD2 (5 bases each). The germline V gene has CDR1 MDHEN and CDR2 SYDVKM. The CDR3 runs to 14 residues. V dropped 7 bases and J dropped 4 bases, with 16 bases sitting between them. The CDR3 region has the DNA TGTGCCAGCACCGAAGGGTCAGGGAGAGAGACCCAGTACTTC. Translation: CASTEGSGRETQYF. The variable domain in full, completed from reference TRBV28 and TRBJ2-5, reads DVKVTQSSRYLVKRTGEKVFLECVQDMDHENMFWYRQDPGLGLRLIYFSYDVKMKEKGDIPEGYSVSREKKERFSLILESASTNQTSMYLCASTEGSGRETQYFGPGTRLLVL.

The chain links TRBV6-5 to TRBJ2-7, with D hard to call. In germline, CDR1 is MNHEY, CDR2 SVGAGI. The CDR3 has 13 amino acids. V was trimmed by 5 bases and J by 0 bases, leaving 8 bases between them. CDR3 residues: CASSATDSYEQYF. The CDR3 DNA reads TGTGCCAGCAGTGCGACGGACTCCTACGAGCAGTACTTC.

This clone showed up just once. This chain connects TRBV19 to TRBJ2-7; a possible D gene is TRBD1 (6 bases). V dropped 5 bases and J dropped 2 bases, with 10 bases sitting between them. The V gene's germline CDR1 is LNHDA and CDR2 SQIVND (reference sequence). There are 13 residues in the CDR3. This chain's CDR3 is CASSGPGAYEQYF. CDR3 DNA: TGTGCCAGTAGTGGGCCAGGGGCCTACGAGCAGTACTTC.

Worth noting for this clone: Compared with germline, one end of the junction differs, possibly owing to a read error. The V call is TRBV6-5, the J call TRBJ2-2; unclear D gene. The germline V gene has CDR1 MNHEY and CDR2 SVGAGI. The CDR3 is made up of 14 amino acids. The CDR3 protein is CASSLIRAPGELFF. Written as DNA, the CDR3 is TGTGCCAGCAGTCTAATCCGGGCTCCCGGAGAGCTGTTTTTT.

The chain is built from TRBV5-1 and TRBJ2-3, with 9 positions matching TRBD2. The CDR3 is 16 residues long. Trimming took 4 bases from V and 5 from J; bases not matched to a gene: 11. Per the germline V gene, CDR1 is SGHRS and CDR2 is YFSETQ. CDR3 coding DNA: TGCGCCAGCAGCGGAAATAGCGGGAGAGCCGGAGATACGCAGTATTTT. Encoded protein: CASSGNSGRAGDTQYF.

This clone was recorded once. V gene TRBV7-8 combines with J gene TRBJ1-1, with 9 bases that match TRBD1. V dropped 5 bases and J dropped 3; count of bases not matched to a gene: 4. The CDR3 is 14 residues long. Per the germline V gene, CDR1 is SGHVS and CDR2 is FQNEAQ. Here the CDR3 reads CASSTGQGHTEAFF. CDR3 coding DNA: TGTGCCAGCAGCACGGGACAGGGCCACACTGAAGCTTTCTTT.

V and J are TRBV11-1 and TRBJ1-2; D uncertain. The CDR3 is 14 residues long. V was cut by 1 base and J by 2 bases, with 8 bases left in between. The germline gives CDR1 SGHAT, CDR2 FQDESV (reference sequence). CDR3 bases: TGTGCCAGCAGCTTAGAACGGGAGAACTATGGCTACACCTTC. This translates into CASSLERENYGYTF.